This TCR beta chain derives from a study of cytomegalovirus exposure and HLA in healthy donors. Primers included in the PCR were 60 Vbeta and 13 Jbeta primers. The data were produced by immunoSEQ multiplex PCR, yet TCRdb's version contains in-frame clones alone and is incomplete. This table has about 120,000 clones, 65% to 90% appearing once. The length of the CDR3 is 20 residues. This rearrangement joins TRBV21-1 to TRBJ2-1; the DNA was not used to check the table's D call, TRBD2. TRBV21-1 is tagged as a pseudogene. This clonotype originated in a middle-aged woman in good health and CMV-seronegative. Sequencing used PBMCs. The CDR3 coding sequence is TGTGCCAGCAGCAAAGAAACCCCGTTAAGAGCGGGAGCCCGGTACAATGAGCAGTTCTTC. Residues: CASSKETPLRAGARYNEQFF.